The rows below give T cell receptor beta chains drawn from one sample of a study of radiation and T cells in renal cell carcinoma. Sequencing was performed with immunoSEQ multiplex PCR; in TCRdb, only in-frame clones are kept and a portion is missing. The sample includes roughly 150,000 clones, roughly 90% of them seen just once. Here the sequenced sample was blood, taken from a patient whose treatment included radiotherapy and nephrectomy. All receptors derive from an older woman with renal cell carcinoma. The CDR3 runs from the conserved cysteine through the conserved F or W. Fields, in order: CDR3 length, D gene, J gene, clone size, V gene, CDR3 DNA, CDR3 protein. D genes are given only for firm matches. Clone sizes are given selectively: once, few, many, or a class where the clone is expanded.

>15|TRBD1|TRBJ2-1|-|TRBV30
TGTGCCTGGAGTGGACAGGGCGGCTCCTACAATGAGCAGTTCTTC
CAWSGQGGSYNEQFF
>15|-|TRBJ1-4|-|TRBV19
TGTGCCAGTAGTATGGGGAGTTCTCCTAATGAAAAACTGTTTTTT
CASSMGSSPNEKLFF
>14|-|TRBJ2-7|-|TRBV5-1
TGCGCCAGCAGCTTTCGACCGAATACCTACGAGCAGTACTTC
CASSFRPNTYEQYF
>14|-|TRBJ1-4|once|TRBV6-5
TGTGCCAGCAGTTACGGGGCCACTAATGAAAAACTGTTTTTT
CASSYGATNEKLFF
>14|TRBD1|TRBJ2-7|-|TRBV27
TGTGCCAGCAGTTCCCCGGACAGGCCAGGCGAGCAGTACTTC
CASSSPDRPGEQYF
>15|-|TRBJ2-3|once|TRBV2
TGTGCCAGCACACCAGGGGGAGGGAGCACAGATACGCAGTATTTT
CASTPGGGSTDTQYF
>13|TRBD1|TRBJ1-2|-|TRBV10-3
TGTGCCATCAGTGAGGAGACAGGGTTTGGCTACACCTTC
CAISEETGFGYTF
>16|TRBD2|TRBJ2-5|-|TRBV4-3
TGCGCCAGCAGCCAAGACCTCCACGGGCGGGGGGAGACCCAGTACTTC
CASSQDLHGRGETQYF
>14|-|TRBJ2-7|-|TRBV18
TGTGCCAGCTCATCCGTGACAGGATCCTACGAGCAGTACTTC
CASSSVTGSYEQYF
>13|-|TRBJ2-7|-|TRBV30
TGTGCCTGGAGTGTAGGGTCCCGCCGTCCCCAGTACTTC
CAWSVGSRRPQYF